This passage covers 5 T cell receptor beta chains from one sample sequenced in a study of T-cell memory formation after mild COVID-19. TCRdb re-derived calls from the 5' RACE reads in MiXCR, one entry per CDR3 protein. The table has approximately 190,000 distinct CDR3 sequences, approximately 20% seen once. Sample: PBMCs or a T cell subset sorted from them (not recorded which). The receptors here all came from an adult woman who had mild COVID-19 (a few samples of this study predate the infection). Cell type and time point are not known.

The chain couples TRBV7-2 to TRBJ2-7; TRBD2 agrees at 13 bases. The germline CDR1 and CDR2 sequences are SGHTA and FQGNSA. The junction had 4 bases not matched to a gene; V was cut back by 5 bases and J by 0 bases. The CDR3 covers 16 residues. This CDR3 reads CASSPTSGRVSYEQYF. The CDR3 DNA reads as TGTGCCAGCAGCCCCACTAGCGGGAGGGTCTCCTACGAGCAGTACTTC.

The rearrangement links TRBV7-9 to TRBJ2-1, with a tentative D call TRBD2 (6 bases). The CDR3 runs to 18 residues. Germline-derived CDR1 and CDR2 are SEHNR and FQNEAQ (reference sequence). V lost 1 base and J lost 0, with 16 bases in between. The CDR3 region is CASSLDFGGSSSYNEQFF. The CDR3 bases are TGTGCCAGCAGCTTAGATTTTGGGGGGTCTAGCTCCTACAATGAGCAGTTCTTC.

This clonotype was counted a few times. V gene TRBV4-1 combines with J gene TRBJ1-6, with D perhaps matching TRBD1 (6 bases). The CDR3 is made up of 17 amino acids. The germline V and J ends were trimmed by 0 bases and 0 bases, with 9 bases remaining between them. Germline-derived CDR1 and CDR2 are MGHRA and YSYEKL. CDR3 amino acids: CASSQDVGGSYNSPLHF. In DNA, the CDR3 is TGCGCCAGCAGCCAAGATGTAGGGGGCTCCTATAATTCACCCCTCCACTTT.

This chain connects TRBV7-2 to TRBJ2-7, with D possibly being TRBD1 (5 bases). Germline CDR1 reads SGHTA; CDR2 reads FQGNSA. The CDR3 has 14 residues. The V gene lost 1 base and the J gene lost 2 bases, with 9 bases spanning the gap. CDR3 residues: CASSLVEGAYEQYF. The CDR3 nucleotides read TGTGCCAGCAGCTTAGTAGAAGGGGCCTACGAGCAGTACTTC.

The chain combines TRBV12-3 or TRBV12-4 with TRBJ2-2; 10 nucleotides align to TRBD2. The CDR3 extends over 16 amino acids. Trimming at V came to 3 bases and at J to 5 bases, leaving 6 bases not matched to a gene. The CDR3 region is CASSFGASGRTGELFF. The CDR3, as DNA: TGTGCCAGCAGTTTTGGGGCTAGCGGGAGAACCGGGGAGCTGTTTTTT.